The 20 T cell receptor beta chains listed next were all sequenced from one sample in a study of OX40 agonist ivuxolimab in advanced cancers. This table comes from immunoSEQ multiplex PCR, and its TCRdb copy is limited to in-frame clones, with some not included. The sample includes over 75,000 clones, approximately 90% of them seen just once. The sample consisted of CD4+ or CD8+ T cells sorted from blood, taken in a trial of the OX40 agonist ivuxolimab. These receptors were collected from an adult with an advanced solid tumor such as melanoma, head and neck, liver or kidney cancer.

The chain has TRBV5-4 and TRBJ2-1; 8 nucleotides line up with TRBD1. The germline gives CDR1 SGHNT, CDR2 YYREEE (reference sequence). This CDR3 contains 15 residues. J was trimmed by 1 base and V by 3 bases; bases with no gene match: 3. The CDR3 loop reads CASSSQGASYNEQFF. As DNA, the CDR3 is TGTGCCAGCAGCTCGCAGGGGGCGTCCTACAATGAGCAGTTCTTC.

The rearrangement joins TRBV4-3 to TRBJ2-7, with D maybe TRBD2 (7 bases). The CDR3 has 17 residues. Germline CDR1 LGHNA, CDR2 YSLEER. V gave up 0 bases and J gave up 0 bases, with 15 bases separating them. The CDR3 protein is CASSQERGGRSSYEQYF. The CDR3 DNA sequence: TGCGCCAGCAGCCAAGAGAGGGGGGGTCGCAGCTCCTACGAGCAGTACTTC.

The chain recombines TRBV2 with TRBJ1-5, with D hard to call. The CDR3 is 15 amino acids. Germline-derived CDR1 and CDR2 are SNHLY and FYNNEI. The germline V and J ends were trimmed by 6 bases and 0 bases, with 12 bases remaining between them. The CDR3 loop reads CASREDGHSNQPQHF. DNA of the CDR3: TGTGCCAGCAGGGAGGACGGCCATAGCAATCAGCCCCAGCATTTT.

The chain links TRBV15 to TRBJ2-5; TRBD1 is a possible D gene (6 bases). The ends were cut back, 8 bases at V and 1 base at J, with 11 bases in the middle. Germline V gene lookup returns CDR1 LNHNV and CDR2 YYDKDF (reference sequence). There are 13 residues in the CDR3. The CDR3 loop reads CATAGAAQETQYF. The CDR3, as DNA: TGTGCCACCGCAGGGGCAGCCCAAGAGACCCAGTACTTC.

Notes on this clone: The junction shows a germline mismatch at one end, possibly a read error. The rearrangement links TRBV7-7 to TRBJ2-7; no clear D gene. The germline V gene encodes CDR1 SSHAT and CDR2 FNYEAQ (reference sequence). The CDR3 is 13 residues long. DNA for the CDR3: TGTGCTAGCAGCCTTCGACTCGGAGACGAGCAGTACTTC. Amino acid sequence: CASSLRLGDEQYF.

J is TRBJ2-1 and V is TRBV28, with D possibly being TRBD2 (6 bases). CDR3 length: 15 amino acids. Germline values: CDR1 MDHEN, CDR2 SYDVKM. The V end lost 6 bases, the J end lost 2 bases, and 14 bases lay between the germline ends. CDR3 region: CASSTGTGAYNEQFF. DNA of the CDR3: TGTGCCAGCAGCACCGGGACGGGAGCCTACAATGAGCAGTTCTTC.

The rearrangement uses TRBV4-1 and TRBJ1-4; D gene ambiguous. Trimming shortened V by 2 bases and J by 7 bases, and 17 bases separated the two germline ends. Looked up from germline, CDR1 is MGHRA and CDR2 is YSYEKL. The CDR3 is 16 residues long. The CDR3 DNA sequence: TGCGCCAGCAGCCAAACGACTGGCTTCGCCGGTGAAAAACTGTTTTTT. Translating it yields CASSQTTGFAGEKLFF.

The rearrangement links TRBV21-1 to TRBJ1-1; the table names TRBD1, a call not compared with the DNA. TRBV21-1 is reported as a pseudogene. The CDR3 sequence is 13 residues long. This CDR3 reads CASSKEGRLEAFF. The CDR3 nucleotides read TGTGCCAGCAGCAAAGAAGGCAGGTTAGAAGCTTTCTTT.

The gene calls are TRBV11-2 and TRBJ2-7; perhaps TRBD2 as D (6 bases). This CDR3 is 13 amino acids long. Between the trimmed V and J ends, which lost 7 bases and 6 bases, there was a span of 16 bases. CDR1 is SGHAT, CDR2 FQNNGV, per germline. This CDR3 reads CASKGPGSGEQYF. CDR3 sequence (DNA): TGTGCCAGCAAGGGGCCCGGGAGCGGCGAGCAGTACTTC.

The chain uses TRBV5-4 and TRBJ2-5; the match to TRBD2 covers 15 bases. The CDR3 is 18 amino acids. The trim removed 4 bases at V and 5 bases at J, leaving 12 bases unmatched. Germline V lookup: CDR1 SGHNT, CDR2 YYREEE (reference sequence). CDR3 sequence (DNA): TGTGCCAGCAGCCTTGGGACTAGCGGGGGGACACTCGGGGAGACCCAGTACTTC. Its translation is CASSLGTSGGTLGETQYF.

The V and J genes are TRBV19 and TRBJ2-4, with D possibly TRBD2 on 6 matching bases. Trimming pared 10 bases from V and 6 bases from J, leaving 19 bases between. The germline V gene encodes CDR1 LNHDA and CDR2 SQIVND (reference sequence). The CDR3 extends over 14 amino acids. The CDR3 bases are TGTGCCACCCGGTTGGAGGAGGGAAGAAACATTCAGTACTTC. Amino acid sequence: CATRLEEGRNIQYF.

J is TRBJ1-1 and V is TRBV6-5, with TRBD1 matching 9 bases. V was clipped by 0 bases and J by 5 bases; unmatched bases: 1. Germline V lookup: CDR1 MNHEY, CDR2 SVGAGI. The CDR3 covers 14 residues. In DNA form, the CDR3 reads TGTGCCAGCAGTTACTCGACAGGGGGGACTGAAGCTTTCTTT. As protein: CASSYSTGGTEAFF.

This clone has just one count. The gene calls are TRBV7-2 and TRBJ2-7, with TRBD2 matching over 7 bases. The CDR3 has 15 residues. Germline V gene lookup returns CDR1 SGHTA and CDR2 FQGNSA. The ends lost 1 base at V and 2 bases at J; junction bases unmatched: 5. The CDR3 is CASSLVAGQTYEQYF. The CDR3 coding sequence is TGTGCCAGCAGCTTAGTAGCGGGCCAAACCTACGAGCAGTACTTC.

The chain links TRBV7-2 to TRBJ2-7; D might be TRBD2 (5 bases). V was shortened by 1 base and J by 3 bases, with 19 bases between the two germline ends. Per the germline V gene, CDR1 is SGHTA and CDR2 is FQGNSA. This CDR3 has 17 residues. The DNA for the CDR3 is TGTGCCAGCAGCTTAGGTACGGGCCCCTCCGGGGACTACGAGCAGTACTTC. It translates to CASSLGTGPSGDYEQYF.

This clone was observed a handful of times. V is TRBV14 and J is TRBJ1-2; no clear D gene. The CDR3 loop spans 14 amino acids. CDR1 SGHDN and CDR2 FVKESK come from the germline V gene. V was shortened by 4 bases and J by 4 bases, with 13 bases between the two germline ends. CDR3: CASSPLNGPYGYTF. The CDR3 DNA sequence: TGTGCCAGCAGCCCTTTAAACGGACCCTATGGCTACACCTTC.

This sequence joins TRBV9 and TRBJ2-7; TRBD1 matches 7 bases. The CDR3 length is 14 residues. Losses at the gene ends were 3 bases for V and 7 bases for J; bases not matched to a gene: 10. CDR1 and CDR2 from the germline V gene are SGDLS and YYNGEE. The DNA for the CDR3 is TGTGCCAGCAGCGAGGGGACAGCGACGTGGGAGCAGTACTTC. The encoded protein is CASSEGTATWEQYF. Full variable domain (missing parts from reference TRBV9 and TRBJ2-7): DSGVTQTPKHLITATGQRVTLRCSPRSGDLSVYWYQQSLDQGLQFLIQYYNGEERAKGNILERFSAQQFPDLHSELNLSSLELGDSALYFCASSEGTATWEQYFGPGTRLTVT.

CDR3 loop: CASSQTSGQETQYF. CDR3 DNA: TGTGCCAGCAGCCAAACTAGCGGGCAAGAGACCCAGTACTTC. The rearrangement uses TRBV4-2 and TRBJ2-5; 9 positions agree with TRBD2. V shed 2 bases and J 2 bases; nucleotides not matched to a gene: 0. Germline-derived CDR1 and CDR2 are LGHNA and YNFKEQ. This CDR3 spans 14 amino acids.

The rearrangement links TRBV4-2 to TRBJ2-5; D ambiguous. In germline, CDR1 is LGHNA, CDR2 YNFKEQ. The CDR3 has 14 amino acids. V lost 3 bases and J 6 bases, leaving 14 bases between the germline ends. CDR3 nucleotides: TGTGCCAGCAGCCAGGCTTCGAGCTTGCAGACCCAGTACTTC. Translated, it gives CASSQASSLQTQYF.

V gene TRBV11-2 combines with J gene TRBJ2-7; perhaps D is TRBD1 or TRBD2 (5 bases each). The V gene's germline CDR1 is SGHAT and CDR2 FQNNGV. The CDR3 covers 15 residues. V lost 7 bases, J lost 4 bases, and 20 bases lay in between. DNA for the CDR3: TGTGCCAGCACCAGACCGGGGACGGGTCTTTACGAGCAGTACTTC. Translated: CASTRPGTGLYEQYF.

This chain connects TRBV11-3 to TRBJ2-7; D is ambiguous. Germline-derived CDR1 and CDR2 are SGHNT and YENEEA. The CDR3 is made up of 13 amino acids. Trimming stripped 0 bases from V and 2 bases from J, with 5 bases between. CDR3 coding DNA: TGTGCCAGCAGCTTAGAAGGAGCCTACGAGCAGTACTTC. Translation: CASSLEGAYEQYF. The full variable domain, with the rest looked up from reference TRBV11-3 and TRBJ2-7, is EAGVVQSPRYKIIEKKQPVAFWCNPISGHNTLYWYLQNLGQGPELLIRYENEEAVDDSQLPKDRFSAERLKGVDSTLKIQPAELGDSAVYLCASSLEGAYEQYFGPGTRLTVT.